This TCR beta chain was obtained from a study of regulatory T cells in long-lasting Graves disease. Regarding the study as a whole: A limited number of samples was an acknowledged limitation.

This clonotype was found once. Its antigen is undetermined. Time point meaning: newly diagnosed GD, antithyroid drugs for less than 3 months. Isolated PBMC RNA provided the starting material for the TCR library. Enrollment of patients was through an endocrinology department in Xi'an, China. The V end was cut by 8 bases, the J end by 10 bases, with 12 bases between. Germline CDR1 ENHRY, CDR2 SYGVKD. CDR3 length: 11 amino acids. TCR beta libraries were built with iRepertoire HTBI primers and Arm-PCR of CDR3 regions. TCRdb re-analysed the multiplex PCR reads in MiXCR, keeping a single row per CDR3 protein. The profile shows hundreds of thousands of distinct CDR3 sequences, around 17% of them singletons. The sample also formed part of further work on T cells in Graves' hyperthyroidism and ophthalmopathy. That report adds: Each diagnosis drew on symptoms, thyroxine, TRAb, thyroid ultrasound and orbital computed tomography findings.

The receptor was derived from a woman aged 30 to 39 with Graves disease. The sample consisted of peripheral blood mononuclear cells (PBMCs), taken at new diagnosis, from a patient treated with antithyroid drugs. V gene TRBV10-3 combines with J gene TRBJ2-1; no clear D gene. CDR3 in DNA: TGTGCCATCCTACGGCTAAACGAGCAGTTCTTC. It translates to CAILRLNEQFF.